The clone carrying this T cell receptor beta chain was observed a handful of times. The target antigen is unknown. The entry originates in a study of T cell repertoires in cytomegalovirus infection. MiXCR, run by TCRdb on the reads, gives a single entry per CDR3 protein. The sample carries hundreds of thousands of distinct CDR3 sequences, approximately 33% recorded once. V gave up 6 bases and J gave up 4 bases, with 20 bases separating them. The germline CDR1 and CDR2 sequences are LNHDA and SQIVND (reference sequence). The CDR3 runs 16 residues. The V gene is TRBV19, the J gene TRBJ2-3; the D gene could be TRBD1 or TRBD2 (5 bases each). The source of this sequence is a human donor in good health (CMV status not recorded). Some clones in this sample may be carry-over from other donors' samples. This specimen consisted of cultured PBMCs, obtained from culture after CMV antigen stimulation. Here the CDR3 DNA reads TGTGCCAGTAGCTTCCTACGAGGGAGAGGGGCAGATACGCAGTATTTT. This sequence encodes CASSFLRGRGADTQYF.